Detailed here is one T cell receptor (beta chain). This sample is drawn from a study of blood T cell repertoires in COVID-19. Study summary: COVID-19 samples, acute and convalescent, were from the United States, Italy and Spain.

CDR1 is LGHNA, CDR2 YSLEER, per germline. V lost 1 base, J lost 4 bases, and 10 bases stayed unmatched. CDR3 length: 17 amino acids. Original analysis: Estimates of nucleated cell counts were drawn from the amplification of reference gene primers. Repertoires were generated with immunoSEQ multiplex PCR, while TCRdb's copy carries only in-frame clones and drops some. Clone size and V and J calls were adopted from that table, with D and trimming inferred from the DNA. Of 60,000 to 75,000 clones in the sample, around 86% were seen once. The receptor comes from a man in his fifties or sixties with active COVID-19. The specimen was peripheral blood. The V and J genes are TRBV4-3 and TRBJ2-3; 8 nucleotides agree with TRBD2. CDR3 in DNA: TGCGCCAGCAGCCAAGCCGCCGGGACTAGGATCCCAGATACGCAGTATTTT. The encoded protein is CASSQAAGTRIPDTQYF.